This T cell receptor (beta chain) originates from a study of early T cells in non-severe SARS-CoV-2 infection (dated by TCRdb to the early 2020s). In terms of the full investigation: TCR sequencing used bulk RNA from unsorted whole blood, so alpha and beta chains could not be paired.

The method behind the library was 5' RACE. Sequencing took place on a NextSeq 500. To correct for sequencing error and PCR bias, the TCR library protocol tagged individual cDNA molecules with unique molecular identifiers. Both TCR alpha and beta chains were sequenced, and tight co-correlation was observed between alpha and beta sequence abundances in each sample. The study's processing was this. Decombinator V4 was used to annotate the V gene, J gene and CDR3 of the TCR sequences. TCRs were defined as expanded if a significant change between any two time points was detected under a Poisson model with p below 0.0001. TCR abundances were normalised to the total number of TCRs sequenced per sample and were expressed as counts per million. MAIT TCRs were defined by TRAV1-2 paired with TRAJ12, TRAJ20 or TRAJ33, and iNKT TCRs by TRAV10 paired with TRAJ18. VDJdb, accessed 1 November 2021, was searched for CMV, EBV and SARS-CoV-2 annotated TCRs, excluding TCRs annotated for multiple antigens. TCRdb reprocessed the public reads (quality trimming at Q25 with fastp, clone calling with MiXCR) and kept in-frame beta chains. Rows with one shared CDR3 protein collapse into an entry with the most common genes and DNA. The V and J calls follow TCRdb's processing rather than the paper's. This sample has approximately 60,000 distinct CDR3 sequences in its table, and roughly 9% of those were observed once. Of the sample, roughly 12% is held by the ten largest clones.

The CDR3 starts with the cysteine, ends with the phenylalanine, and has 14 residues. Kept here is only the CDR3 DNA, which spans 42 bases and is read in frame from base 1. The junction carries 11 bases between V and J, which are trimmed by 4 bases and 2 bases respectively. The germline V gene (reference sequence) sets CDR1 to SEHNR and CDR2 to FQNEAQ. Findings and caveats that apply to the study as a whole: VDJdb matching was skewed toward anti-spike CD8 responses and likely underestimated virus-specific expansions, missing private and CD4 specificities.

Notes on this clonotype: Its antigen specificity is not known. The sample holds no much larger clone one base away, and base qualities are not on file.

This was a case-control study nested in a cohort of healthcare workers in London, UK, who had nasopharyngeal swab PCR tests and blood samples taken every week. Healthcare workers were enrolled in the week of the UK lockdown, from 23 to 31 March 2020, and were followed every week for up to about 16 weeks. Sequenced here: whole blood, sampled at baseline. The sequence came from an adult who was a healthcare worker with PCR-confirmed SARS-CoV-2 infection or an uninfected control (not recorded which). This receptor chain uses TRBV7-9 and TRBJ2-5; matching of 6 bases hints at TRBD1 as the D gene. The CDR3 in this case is CASSSQGVQETQYF. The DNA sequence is TGTGCCAGCAGCTCACAGGGAGTTCAAGAGACCCAGTACTTC.